Below, one T cell receptor beta chain is given with its context. The ends lost 4 bases at V and 8 bases at J; junction bases unmatched: 3. In germline, CDR1 is KGHSH, CDR2 LQKENI. The CDR3 is made up of 13 amino acids. The sample comes from a study of T cells in tumors after PD-1 blockade. For the study at large: No patient had prior checkpoint blockade, systemic immunosuppression, or radiotherapy within 4 weeks. During anti-PD-1 treatment, some patients continued daily vismodegib 150 mg. Mean per blood sample: some 120,000 templates (roughly 22,000-257,772), approximately 37,000 unique clonotypes.

TCRdb's copy holds only in-frame clones and misses some; the assay was immunoSEQ multiplex PCR. The repertoire holds fewer than 25,000 clones, with roughly 82% as singletons. The chain combines TRBV18 with TRBJ1-2; 11 bases match TRBD1. The specimen comprised PBMCs, sampled after anti-PD-1 treatment. This sequence originates from a human donor with basal cell carcinoma. The CDR3 DNA reads as TGTGCCAGCTCACGGACAGGGGGCTTGGGCTACACCTTC. As protein: CASSRTGGLGYTF.